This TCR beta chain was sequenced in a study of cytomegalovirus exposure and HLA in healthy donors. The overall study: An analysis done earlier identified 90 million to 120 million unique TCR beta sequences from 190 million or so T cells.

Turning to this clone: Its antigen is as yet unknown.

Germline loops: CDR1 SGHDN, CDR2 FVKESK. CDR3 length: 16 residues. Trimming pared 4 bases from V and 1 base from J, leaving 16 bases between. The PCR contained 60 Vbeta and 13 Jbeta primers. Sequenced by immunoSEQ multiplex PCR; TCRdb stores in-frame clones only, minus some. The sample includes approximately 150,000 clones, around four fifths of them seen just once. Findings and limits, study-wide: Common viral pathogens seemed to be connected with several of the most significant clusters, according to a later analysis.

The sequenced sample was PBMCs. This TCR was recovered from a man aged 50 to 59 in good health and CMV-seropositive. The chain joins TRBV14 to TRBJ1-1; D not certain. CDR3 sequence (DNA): TGTGCCAGCAGCCCCTCCAGCGGAGGGCGGAACACTGAAGCTTTCTTT. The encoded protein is CASSPSSGGRNTEAFF.